Presented here are 32 T cell receptor beta chains from one specimen sequenced in a study of T-cell reconstitution after alpha-beta-depleted transplantation in children. The authors prepared the TCRbeta library with unique molecular identifiers. TCRdb re-derived calls from the PCR reads in MiXCR, one entry per CDR3 protein. The sample has 450,000 to 500,000 distinct CDR3 sequences; around an eighth are singletons. Sequencing used PBMCs from the stem cell graft donor, obtained from the stem cell graft. The receptor source for this set is a human donor who donated a stem cell graft to a child with combined immunodeficiency.

The chain uses TRBV20-1 and TRBJ2-5; 9 bases align to TRBD1. The junction had 11 bases not matched to a gene; V was cut back by 4 bases and J by 2 bases. The CDR3 covers 16 residues. The germline V gene encodes CDR1 DFQATT and CDR2 SNEGSKA (reference sequence). The CDR3 DNA follows: TGCAGTGCTACCCGGGACAGGGCGAGAGGGCAAGAGACCCAGTACTTC. Translation gives CSATRDRARGQETQYF.

This clonotype showed up many times. V gene TRBV7-9 combines with J gene TRBJ1-5; no definite D call. Germline CDR1 is SEHNR and CDR2 is FQNEAQ (reference sequence). Trimming removed 0 bases at V and 6 bases at J, with 3 bases between. This CDR3 has 12 amino acids. The CDR3 nucleotides are TGTGCCAGCAGCTTAGCGGGTCAGCCCCAGCATTTT. It yields the protein CASSLAGQPQHF.

In nucleotides, the CDR3 is TGCAGTGCTAGCGGCTCCGGGACACGGAGCTACGAGCAGTACTTC. It codes for CSASGSGTRSYEQYF. The chain has TRBV20-1 and TRBJ2-7, with a tentative D call TRBD1 (6 bases). CDR1 DFQATT and CDR2 SNEGSKA come from the germline V gene (reference sequence). This CDR3 contains 15 residues. The V end lost 3 bases, the J end lost 3 bases, and 18 bases lay between the germline ends.

This clonotype was found a few times. The chain employs TRBV29-1 and TRBJ2-3; the D is unclear. Germline values: CDR1 SQVTM, CDR2 ANQGSEA. The CDR3 spans 13 residues. Trimming pared 4 bases from V and 0 bases from J, leaving 8 bases between. The CDR3 nucleotides read TGCAGCGTTGGGGAAGCTAGCACAGATACGCAGTATTTT. Residues: CSVGEASTDTQYF.

This clonotype was seen only a few times. CDR3 DNA sequence: TGTGCCAGCAGGGCCAGGGGTTACAATGAGCAGTTCTTC. This codes for CASRARGYNEQFF. This chain links TRBV2 with TRBJ2-1; D possibly corresponds to TRBD1 (6 bases). Germline loops: CDR1 SNHLY, CDR2 FYNNEI. CDR3 size: 13 residues. V was clipped by 6 bases and J by 4 bases, with 10 bases between them.

This clonotype was found a few times. The chain links TRBV30 to TRBJ2-7; tentatively, D is TRBD1 or TRBD2 (6 bases each). Trimming removed 0 bases at V and 0 bases at J, with 9 bases between. The CDR3 totals 14 residues. The germline gives CDR1 GTSNPN, CDR2 SVGIG (reference sequence). The CDR3 nucleotides are TGTGCCTGGAGTGTACAGGGAGGCTCCTACGAGCAGTACTTC. This gives the protein CAWSVQGGSYEQYF.

This clonotype has a count of ten or more. The V and J genes are TRBV5-8 and TRBJ2-7; D not certain. This CDR3 has 12 amino acids. Per the germline V gene, CDR1 is SGHTS and CDR2 is YDEGEE. V lost 2 bases and J lost 4, with 7 bases in between. This CDR3 reads CASSFFIYEQYF. The CDR3 DNA follows: TGTGCCAGCAGCTTCTTCATATACGAGCAGTACTTC. The full variable domain, its missing parts supplied by reference TRBV5-8 and TRBJ2-7, is EAGVTQSPTHLIKTRGQQATLRCSPISGHTSVYWYQQALGLGLQFLLWYDEGEERNRGNFPPRFSGRQFPNYSSELNVNALELEDSALYLCASSFFIYEQYFGPGTRLTVT.

The genes are TRBV20-1 and TRBJ2-1; D gene unclear. The CDR3 consists of 16 residues. Germline CDR1 reads DFQATT; CDR2 reads SNEGSKA (reference sequence). With 5 bases removed from V and 0 bases from J, the gap between germline ends came to 17 bases. The CDR3 DNA sequence: TGCAGTGCTCGATTGCCAAGAGACTTCTCCTACAATGAGCAGTTCTTC. Translated, it gives CSARLPRDFSYNEQFF.

In this sample, this clonotype turned up a few times. The CDR3 here is CASSRTGGRGYTF. Written as DNA, the CDR3 is TGTGCCAGCAGTCGGACAGGGGGACGTGGCTACACCTTC. The rearrangement uses TRBV6-5 and TRBJ1-2, with TRBD1 matching over 10 bases. The junction had 4 bases not matched to a gene; V was cut back by 5 bases and J by 7 bases. The CDR3 has 13 residues. Germline values: CDR1 MNHEY, CDR2 SVGAGI.

This clonotype was counted only a few times. The chain is built from TRBV27 and TRBJ2-1; either TRBD1 or TRBD2 may supply D (5 bases each). Trimming took off 0 bases at V and 5 bases at J, with 11 bases between the two ends. The CDR3 loop spans 15 amino acids. Germline lookup yields CDR1 MNHEY and CDR2 SMNVEV (reference sequence). In nucleotides, the CDR3 is TGTGCCAGCAGTTTATCCTCGGGACCGGACAATGAGCAGTTCTTC. The encoded protein is CASSLSSGPDNEQFF.

The V gene is TRBV2, the J gene TRBJ2-4; 9 bases are shared with TRBD2. Per germline, CDR1 SNHLY and CDR2 FYNNEI. There are 16 residues in the CDR3. With 7 bases clipped from V and 8 bases from J, the junction kept 15 bases outside the gene matches. CDR3 DNA sequence: TGTGCCAGCAATAGGCCTAGCGGGGACCGGAGGGACATTCAGTACTTC. This translates into CASNRPSGDRRDIQYF.

This clonotype has just a few counts. The CDR3: CASSLGSIISGRLHEQFF. CDR3 sequence (DNA): TGTGCCAGCAGCTTAGGAAGCATCATAAGCGGGAGGTTACATGAGCAGTTCTTC. The V gene is TRBV7-8, the J gene TRBJ2-1, with 9 positions matching TRBD2. Germline V gene sequence: CDR1 SGHVS, CDR2 FQNEAQ. With 1 base clipped from V and 8 bases from J, the junction kept 15 bases outside the gene matches. The CDR3 extends over 18 amino acids.

This clonotype was seen ten or more times. This sequence joins TRBV4-3 and TRBJ2-5; either TRBD1 or TRBD2 may fit D (5 bases each). Germline CDR1 is LGHNA and CDR2 is YSLEER. The CDR3 has 15 residues. The germline V and J ends were trimmed by 0 bases and 4 bases, with 12 bases remaining between them. The CDR3 sequence: CASSQDTGPRETQYF. The CDR3 region has the DNA TGCGCCAGCAGCCAAGATACGGGGCCGCGAGAGACCCAGTACTTC.

The chain recombines TRBV7-9 with TRBJ1-5, with a weak D call TRBD1 (5 bases). This CDR3 is built from 17 residues. With 2 bases removed from V and 3 bases from J, the gap between germline ends came to 17 bases. CDR1 and CDR2 from the germline V gene are SEHNR and FQNEAQ (reference sequence). Here the CDR3 reads CASSLSQGAFDNQPQHF. DNA of the CDR3: TGTGCCAGCAGCTTATCTCAGGGAGCCTTCGACAATCAGCCCCAGCATTTT.

The table lists this clonotype with a few counts. V gene TRBV7-9 combines with J gene TRBJ2-1, with 9 positions matching TRBD1. Unmatched junction bases numbered 10, after V lost 4 bases and J lost 6 bases. The CDR3 has 16 amino acids. CDR1 SEHNR and CDR2 FQNEAQ come from the germline V gene (reference sequence). CDR3 nucleotide sequence: TGTGCCAGCAGCTACCAACCGGGACAGGGATCCAATGAGCAGTTCTTC. Translating gives CASSYQPGQGSNEQFF.

The V gene is TRBV5-8, the J gene TRBJ1-6, with D perhaps TRBD1 (5 bases). CDR3 length equals 15 residues. V lost 3 bases, J lost 7 bases, and 14 bases lay in between. Germline-derived CDR1 and CDR2 are SGHTS and YDEGEE. In DNA form, the CDR3 reads TGTGCCAGCAGCTCGGGACGGACTTTGAATTCACCCCTCCACTTT. Translated: CASSSGRTLNSPLHF.

The sample holds a few counts of this clonotype. The genes are TRBV6-1 and TRBJ2-2, with D possibly matching TRBD1 (8 bases). The CDR3 sequence is 14 residues long. The ends were cut back, 5 bases at V and 7 bases at J, with 14 bases in the middle. The germline V gene has CDR1 MNHNS and CDR2 SASEGT. The CDR3 DNA is TGTGCCAGCAGTAGACAGGGGAGGGGCGGGGAGCTGTTTTTT. Translating it yields CASSRQGRGGELFF.

The CDR3 bases are TGCAGCGGACGACTTACAGGTGGCAATGAGCAGTTCTTC. Translated, it gives CSGRLTGGNEQFF. The V call is TRBV29-1, the J call TRBJ2-1; D is perhaps TRBD1 (5 bases). Trimming pared 7 bases from V and 6 bases from J, leaving 16 bases between. CDR1 SQVTM and CDR2 ANQGSEA come from the germline V gene. This CDR3 has 13 residues.

This clonotype was seen only a few times. This chain joins TRBV29-1 and TRBJ2-3, with D unresolved. The CDR3 contains 13 residues. V lost 6 bases and J 6 bases, leaving 16 bases between the germline ends. Germline V gene sequence: CDR1 SQVTM, CDR2 ANQGSEA. The CDR3 region has the DNA TGCAGCGTAAGGGTTAGGCCCACGGATACGCAGTATTTT. It encodes CSVRVRPTDTQYF.

The chain links TRBV19 to TRBJ2-1, with TRBD1 matching over 12 bases. V trimming: 9 bases; J trimming: 9 bases; junction bases outside the gene matches: 9. This CDR3 spans 14 amino acids. Germline V CDR1 and CDR2: LNHDA, SQIVND (reference sequence). CDR3 loop: CASTGTGGIGEQFF. The CDR3 nucleotides are TGTGCCAGCACCGGGACAGGGGGCATTGGTGAGCAGTTCTTC.

This clonotype was observed a handful of times. CDR3 nucleotide sequence: TGTGCCACCAGCCGCGGGACAGCCAACAATGAGCAGTTCTTC. As protein: CATSRGTANNEQFF. The rearrangement links TRBV15 to TRBJ2-1; possible D gene TRBD1, 7 bases. V was clipped by 5 bases and J by 5 bases, with 13 bases between them. Germline values: CDR1 LNHNV, CDR2 YYDKDF (reference sequence). The CDR3 totals 14 residues.

This clonotype was counted many times. The CDR3: CASSQVEGQPHSGNTIYF. CDR3 nucleotide sequence: TGCGCCAGCAGCCAGGTCGAGGGACAGCCCCACTCTGGAAACACCATATATTTT. The chain uses TRBV4-3 and TRBJ1-3, with 7 bases identical to TRBD1. V gave up 3 bases and J gave up 0 bases; unmatched junction bases: 11. The CDR3 contains 18 residues. Germline V CDR1 and CDR2: LGHNA, YSLEER.

This clonotype has more than one count but fewer than ten. This chain links TRBV10-3 with TRBJ2-1, with TRBD2 matching over 13 bases. This CDR3 region has 19 residues. The germline V gene encodes CDR1 ENHRY and CDR2 SYGVKD. With V trimmed by 2 bases and J by 0 bases, 7 bases remained unmatched. The CDR3: CAISEPRTSGRLSYNEQFF. CDR3 DNA: TGTGCCATCAGTGAGCCTCGGACTAGCGGGAGACTCTCCTACAATGAGCAGTTCTTC.

This clonotype was counted only a few times. V usage is TRBV24-1 and J usage is TRBJ2-5; D is tentatively TRBD1 or TRBD2 (6 bases each). Trimming left V 4 bases short and J 7 bases short, with 21 bases between. The germline V gene encodes CDR1 KGHDR and CDR2 SFDVKD. The CDR3 has 16 amino acids. The CDR3 nucleotides read TGTGCCACCAGTGACACCACGGGGGCCGGGGTTGGGACCCAGTACTTC. Translated, it gives CATSDTTGAGVGTQYF.

This clonotype was detected a few times. The genes are TRBV9 and TRBJ2-7; D may be TRBD2 (5 bases). This CDR3 has 14 residues. Trimming left V 4 bases short and J 2 bases short, with 13 bases between. The V gene's germline CDR1 is SGDLS and CDR2 YYNGEE. CDR3 loop: CASSITGTTYEQYF. The CDR3 nucleotides are TGTGCCAGCAGCATCACGGGAACCACCTACGAGCAGTACTTC.

The chain uses TRBV20-1 and TRBJ2-2; D unresolved. The V end was cut by 2 bases, the J end by 6 bases, with 7 bases between. Looked up from germline, CDR1 is DFQATT and CDR2 is SNEGSKA (reference sequence). The CDR3 is 12 amino acids. The CDR3 here is CSARSEPGELFF. DNA for the CDR3: TGCAGTGCTAGATCAGAACCCGGGGAGCTGTTTTTT.

This clonotype has just a few counts. This rearrangement joins TRBV7-8 to TRBJ1-2, with D perhaps matching TRBD1 (5 bases). From germline, CDR1 is SGHVS and CDR2 FQNEAQ. The CDR3 consists of 16 residues. V was pared by 4 bases and J by 4 bases, with 19 bases between. The DNA for the CDR3 is TGTGCCAGCAGCTCAATACGAGGCAGGGTCGTCTATGGCTACACCTTC. It yields the protein CASSSIRGRVVYGYTF.

This clonotype was seen more than once but under ten times. This chain connects TRBV30 to TRBJ1-3; D is unclear. Between the trimmed V and J ends, which lost 0 bases and 0 bases, there was a span of 6 bases. Per germline, CDR1 GTSNPN and CDR2 SVGIG (reference sequence). This CDR3 is 14 amino acids long. This CDR3 reads CAWSVGVSGNTIYF. In nucleotides, the CDR3 is TGTGCCTGGAGTGTAGGTGTCTCTGGAAACACCATATATTTT. Looking up the rest from reference TRBV30 and TRBJ1-3 gives the full variable domain: SQTIHQWPATLVQPVGSPLSLECTVEGTSNPNLYWYRQAAGRGLQLLFYSVGIGQISSEVPQNLSASRPQDRQFILSSKKLLLSDSGFYLCAWSVGVSGNTIYFGEGSWLTVV.

J is TRBJ2-2 and V is TRBV12-3 or TRBV12-4; 11 bases fit TRBD1. The J segment lost 2 bases and the V segment lost 3 bases, leaving 8 bases of the junction unmatched. The CDR3 consists of 18 residues. The CDR3 here is CASSFTTDRGQNTGELFF. In DNA form, the CDR3 reads TGTGCCAGCAGTTTTACCACGGACAGGGGGCAAAACACCGGGGAGCTGTTTTTT.

This clonotype was counted many times. The chain has TRBV5-1 and TRBJ2-4; no clear D. Germline V gene data show CDR1 as SGHRS and CDR2 as YFSETQ. The CDR3 extends over 14 amino acids. V lost 1 base and J lost 2, with 7 bases in between. Here the CDR3 reads CASSLTRTKNIQYF. Here the CDR3 DNA reads TGCGCCAGCAGCTTGACGAGAACCAAAAACATTCAGTACTTC. Based on the CDR3 plus reference TRBV5-1 and TRBJ2-4, the full variable domain is KAGVTQTPRYLIKTRGQQVTLSCSPISGHRSVSWYQQTPGQGLQFLFEYFSETQRNKGNFPGRFSGRQFSNSRSEMNVSTLELGDSALYLCASSLTRTKNIQYFGAGTRLSVL.

The genes are TRBV6-1 and TRBJ1-6; no clear D. The CDR3 runs 17 residues. Germline V gene sequence: CDR1 MNHNS, CDR2 SASEGT. Trimming took 5 bases from V and 0 from J, leaving 14 bases between them. CDR3 sequence reads: CASSPSQLSSYNSPLHF. The DNA of the CDR3 is TGTGCCAGCAGTCCTTCACAGTTGAGCTCCTATAATTCACCCCTCCACTTT.

A few counts support this clonotype. The chain has TRBV20-1 and TRBJ2-1, with 15 bases matching TRBD2. This CDR3 region has 18 residues. Germline V gene data show CDR1 as DFQATT and CDR2 as SNEGSKA (reference sequence). The ends lost 0 bases at V and 7 bases at J; junction bases unmatched: 10. DNA for the CDR3: TGCAGTGCTAGAGATCAGTGGACTAGCGGGGGGGCCGGGAATGAGCAGTTCTTC. This translates into CSARDQWTSGGAGNEQFF.